This passage covers 26 T cell receptor beta chains from one sample sequenced in a study of response to subunit inactivated influenza vaccine. A single record per CDR3 protein comes from TCRdb applying MiXCR to the RT-PCR reads. The repertoire holds roughly 520,000 distinct CDR3 sequences, about 25% seen once, with around 2% in the top ten. Sequencing used CD4+ T cells sorted from PBMCs, obtained about 5 days after vaccination. Receptors were obtained from a man aged 45-60 years who received an inactivated influenza vaccine.

This clonotype was recorded a few times. The chain combines TRBV7-2 with TRBJ2-6, with D unresolved. The V end lost 0 bases, the J end lost 15 bases, and 9 bases lay between the germline ends. The CDR3 length is 12 residues. The germline CDR1 and CDR2 sequences are SGHTA and FQGNSA. The CDR3 protein is CASSLASPGLTF. As DNA, the CDR3 is TGTGCCAGCAGCTTAGCATCCCCGGGCCTGACTTTC.

This chain links TRBV4-1 with TRBJ1-1; no firm D call. CDR1 is MGHRA and CDR2 is YSYEKL in the germline V gene. The V gene lost 3 bases and the J gene lost 0 bases, with 14 bases spanning the gap. The CDR3 extends over 16 amino acids. CDR3 in amino acids: CASSQGIGRMNTEAFF. CDR3 DNA sequence: TGCGCCAGCAGCCAGGGGATCGGACGGATGAACACTGAAGCTTTCTTT.

This clonotype was counted only a few times. The gene calls are TRBV6-5 and TRBJ1-5, with 9 bases lining up with TRBD1. This CDR3 region has 18 residues. Looked up from germline, CDR1 is MNHEY and CDR2 is SVGAGI. J lost 1 base, V lost 4 bases, and 11 bases had no gene match. The CDR3 protein is CASSSSGTGRVSNQPQHF. DNA of the CDR3: TGTGCCAGCAGTTCATCCGGGACAGGGAGGGTAAGCAATCAGCCCCAGCATTTT.

The rearrangement joins TRBV29-1 to TRBJ1-4; 8 bases are shared with TRBD1. The J segment lost 3 bases and the V segment lost 7 bases, leaving 4 bases of the junction unmatched. CDR1 and CDR2 from the germline V gene are SQVTM and ANQGSEA. The CDR3 runs to 13 residues. The DNA of the CDR3 is TGCAGCGCTAAGACAGGGGCTAATGAAAAACTGTTTTTT. Translation: CSAKTGANEKLFF.

This clonotype came up a few times. V usage is TRBV7-2 and J usage is TRBJ2-5; 7 bases match TRBD1. Germline CDR1 and CDR2: SGHTA and FQGNSA. This CDR3 is built from 13 residues. Trimming cost V 6 bases and J 4 bases; bases outside gene matches: 5. This chain's CDR3 is CASSKGAGETQYF. In DNA form, the CDR3 reads TGTGCCAGCAGTAAGGGGGCCGGAGAGACCCAGTACTTC.

The V call is TRBV4-1, the J call TRBJ2-7; 9 nucleotides align to TRBD1. CDR1 is MGHRA, CDR2 YSYEKL, per germline. Germline trimming cut 4 bases from V and 6 bases from J; bases unmatched to any gene: 13. This CDR3 has 16 residues. CDR3 DNA: TGCGCCAGCAGCCGGGGACAGGGAGGTGGTGCTCTCGAGCAGTACTTC. Translated: CASSRGQGGGALEQYF.

This clonotype was counted ten times or more. V is TRBV5-1 and J is TRBJ2-7, with 10 bases that match TRBD2. V lost 5 bases and J lost 1; bases outside the gene matches: 6. Germline V CDR1 and CDR2: SGHRS, YFSETQ. There are 15 residues in the CDR3. The CDR3 region has the DNA TGCGCCAGCAGTTACCTAGCGGGAGATTCCTACGAGCAGTACTTC. As protein: CASSYLAGDSYEQYF.

The chain carries TRBV3-1 and TRBJ2-7; 8 bases align to TRBD2. This CDR3 comprises 14 residues. Germline-derived CDR1 and CDR2 are LGHDT and YNNKEL (reference sequence). V gave up 4 bases and J gave up 6 bases; unmatched junction bases: 8. In nucleotides, the CDR3 is TGTGCCAGCAGCCGGGGAACCGGGACTAGCGAGCAGTACTTC. Protein product: CASSRGTGTSEQYF.

Regarding this clonotype: The germline gene is not matched at one end of the junction; a read error may be the cause. The chain recombines TRBV9 with TRBJ2-7; D gene uncertain. CDR3 length equals 11 residues. CDR1 is SGDLS, CDR2 YYNGEE, per germline. This CDR3 reads CAGSASAEQYF. The CDR3 nucleotides read TGTGCCGGCAGCGCGTCGGCGGAGCAGTACTTC.

This clonotype was observed a handful of times. The chain carries TRBV5-4 and TRBJ2-7, with D possibly being TRBD1 (6 bases). CDR3 length: 15 residues. Trimming removed 0 bases from V and 3 bases from J, with 13 bases in between. Per the germline V gene, CDR1 is SGHNT and CDR2 is YYREEE (reference sequence). The chain's CDR3 is CASSLEPSRGYEQYF. As DNA, the CDR3 is TGTGCCAGCAGCTTGGAACCGAGCAGGGGCTACGAGCAGTACTTC.

This clonotype has only a few counts. The chain carries TRBV20-1 and TRBJ1-2; TRBD1 is a possible D gene (6 bases). Germline values: CDR1 DFQATT, CDR2 SNEGSKA (reference sequence). The V gene lost 3 bases and the J gene lost 1 base, with 12 bases spanning the gap. The CDR3 has 14 amino acids. The CDR3 region is CSARRGKSNYGYTF. As DNA, the CDR3 is TGCAGTGCTAGGAGGGGGAAGAGTAACTATGGCTACACCTTC.

The rearrangement links TRBV12-3 or TRBV12-4 to TRBJ1-2, with no clear D. Trimming left V 6 bases short and J 8 bases short, with 16 bases between. This CDR3 has 13 amino acids. CDR3 DNA: TGTGCCAGCAGACCCGCCGGACTTCAGGGCTACACCTTC. Protein product: CASRPAGLQGYTF.

This clonotype was seen a few times. The chain employs TRBV20-1 and TRBJ1-1; possibly TRBD1 for D (6 bases). Germline CDR1 is DFQATT and CDR2 is SNEGSKA (reference sequence). V lost 6 bases and J lost 2, with 13 bases in between. CDR3 length: 13 amino acids. As DNA, the CDR3 is TGCAGTGCCTCGGGACACCTAAACACTGAAGCTTTCTTT. Its protein is CSASGHLNTEAFF.

The chain couples TRBV5-5 to TRBJ2-2, with 8 bases that match TRBD1. Germline V gives CDR1 SGHKS, CDR2 YYEKEE (reference sequence). The junction had 3 bases not matched to a gene; V was cut back by 5 bases and J by 0 bases. The CDR3 loop spans 15 amino acids. The CDR3 region has the DNA TGTGCCAGCAGTCGGGACAGGCCGAACACCGGGGAGCTGTTTTTT. It specifies CASSRDRPNTGELFF.

The chain carries TRBV7-2 and TRBJ1-1; TRBD1 is a possible D gene (6 bases). Germline CDR1 SGHTA, CDR2 FQGNSA. V lost 4 bases and J 0 bases, leaving 9 bases between the germline ends. The CDR3 length is 14 residues. The CDR3 DNA reads TGTGCCAGCAGCTGGAGGGGGGTGAACACTGAAGCTTTCTTT. It codes for CASSWRGVNTEAFF.

This chain uses TRBV28 with TRBJ2-1; 9 positions agree with TRBD2. The CDR3 loop spans 15 amino acids. Germline CDR1 reads MDHEN; CDR2 reads SYDVKM. Unmatched junction bases numbered 11, after V lost 6 bases and J lost 8 bases. The CDR3 DNA reads TGTGCCAGCAGCCTAGGGGCGGGAGGGCCCCATGAGCAGTTCTTC. The encoded protein is CASSLGAGGPHEQFF. The variable domain in full, with the rest retrieved from reference TRBV28 and TRBJ2-1, is DVKVTQSSRYLVKRTGEKVFLECVQDMDHENMFWYRQDPGLGLRLIYFSYDVKMKEKGDIPEGYSVSREKKERFSLILESASTNQTSMYLCASSLGAGGPHEQFFGPGTRLTVL.

This chain joins TRBV7-3 and TRBJ2-1; 10 nucleotides match TRBD2. Germline CDR1 and CDR2: SGHTA and FQGTGA. The junction had 5 bases not matched to a gene; V was cut back by 6 bases and J by 3 bases. The CDR3 spans 15 residues. CDR3: CASRPGTSDYNEQFF. In nucleotides, the CDR3 is TGTGCCAGCAGACCGGGGACTAGCGACTACAATGAGCAGTTCTTC.

This chain uses TRBV12-3 or TRBV12-4 with TRBJ2-2; possible D gene TRBD2, 5 bases. V was clipped by 3 bases and J by 5 bases, with 7 bases between them. There are 13 residues in the CDR3. For the CDR3, the DNA is TGTGCCAGCAGTTTTGGGAGAACCGGGGAGCTGTTTTTT. Amino acids: CASSFGRTGELFF.

This clonotype has more than one count but fewer than ten. J is TRBJ2-5 and V is TRBV7-6, with TRBD1 matching 7 bases. With 4 bases clipped from V and 2 bases from J, the junction kept 4 bases outside the gene matches. Germline CDR1 and CDR2: SGHVS and FNYEAQ. This CDR3 contains 14 residues. In nucleotides, the CDR3 is TGTGCCAGCAGCTCCTACAGGGGACAAGAGACCCAGTACTTC. Its protein product is CASSSYRGQETQYF.

At least ten counts were recorded for this clonotype. This sequence joins TRBV24-1 and TRBJ2-1, with TRBD2 matching 9 bases. Trimming at V came to 6 bases and at J to 7 bases, leaving 6 bases not matched to a gene. Germline CDR1 KGHDR, CDR2 SFDVKD. This CDR3 contains 14 residues. CDR3 nucleotide sequence: TGTGCCACCAGTCACGCGGGGGGGAAGAATGAGCAGTTCTTC. Translating gives CATSHAGGKNEQFF.

This clonotype was counted a few times. The chain joins TRBV20-1 to TRBJ2-7; D could derive from TRBD1 or TRBD2 (5 bases each). Trimming took 0 bases from V and 3 from J, leaving 9 bases between them. Germline V gene sequence: CDR1 DFQATT, CDR2 SNEGSKA (reference sequence). This CDR3 contains 13 residues. The CDR3 coding sequence is TGCAGTGCTAGAGAGGGGGTCGGCTACGAGCAGTACTTC. Translation gives CSAREGVGYEQYF.

This clonotype has a handful of counts. The chain employs TRBV20-1 and TRBJ2-7; TRBD1 might be the D (6 bases). V gave up 6 bases and J gave up 5 bases, with 17 bases separating them. CDR1 and CDR2 (germline): DFQATT, SNEGSKA (reference sequence). This CDR3 spans 13 amino acids. As DNA, the CDR3 is TGCAGTGCCCCGAGGAATCAGGGGAACGAGCAGTACTTC. Residues: CSAPRNQGNEQYF.

This clonotype was seen a handful of times. The rearrangement uses TRBV2 and TRBJ1-5; TRBD1 might be the D (6 bases). CDR3 size: 14 residues. V lost 4 bases and J 2 bases, leaving 9 bases between the germline ends. CDR1 is SNHLY and CDR2 is FYNNEI in the germline V gene. CDR3 nucleotides: TGTGCCAGCAGTGGGGAGGGGGGCAATCAGCCCCAGCATTTT. Protein sequence: CASSGEGGNQPQHF.

Only a few counts were recorded for this clonotype. This chain links TRBV4-3 with TRBJ1-1; D gene uncertain. Trimming shortened V by 4 bases and J by 4 bases, and 10 bases separated the two germline ends. This CDR3 is built from 13 residues. CDR1 is LGHNA, CDR2 YSLEER, per germline. The CDR3 nucleotides read TGCGCCAGCAGCCTAACCACACGCACTGAAGCTTTCTTT. This gives the protein CASSLTTRTEAFF.

The chain has TRBV28 and TRBJ2-1; 8 bases line up with TRBD2. The CDR3 contains 16 residues. The J segment lost 0 bases and the V segment lost 7 bases, leaving 8 bases of the junction unmatched. Germline V lookup: CDR1 MDHEN, CDR2 SYDVKM. The CDR3: CASNGASGSSYNEQFF. CDR3 bases: TGTGCCAGCAATGGGGCCAGCGGGAGCTCCTACAATGAGCAGTTCTTC.

The genes are TRBV20-1 and TRBJ2-1, with 11 bases lining up with TRBD2. V trimming: 3 bases; J trimming: 3 bases; junction bases outside the gene matches: 7. Germline V gene lookup returns CDR1 DFQATT and CDR2 SNEGSKA (reference sequence). The CDR3 has 16 residues. CDR3 coding DNA: TGCAGTGCTAGGAATAGCGGGGGGGGATTCTACAATGAGCAGTTCTTC. Translated, it gives CSARNSGGGFYNEQFF.